One T cell receptor (beta chain) is described in this entry. Its antigen is unknown. Clones were read by immunoSEQ multiplex PCR, and TCRdb kept only the in-frame ones, dropping some. The sample yields 65,000 to 85,000 clones, around 90% seen once. The data originate from a study of graft-versus-host responses after intestinal transplantation. Findings and limits, study-wide: GvH clones appeared in recipient marrow, some first in ileum or blood.

Post-transplant marrow derived from the posterior iliac crest or another site. The starting material was bone marrow, obtained approximately 740 days after intestinal transplantation. The TCR was taken from a human patient who received an intestinal transplant, so some T cells may come from the graft donor.

The CDR3 DNA reads TGTGCCAGCAGTTACTCCGGCGGGAGTACCTACGAGCAGTACTTC. This codes for CASSYSGGSTYEQYF. The J gene is TRBJ2-7, the V gene TRBV6-5; 7 nucleotides align to TRBD2. The CDR3 has 15 residues. The germline V gene encodes CDR1 MNHEY and CDR2 SVGAGI. V shed 0 bases, J shed 2 bases, and the junction held 4 bases outside the gene matches.